The clone carrying this T cell receptor (beta chain) was seen a few times. The V end lost 1 base, the J end lost 5 bases, and 7 bases lay between the germline ends. Germline V gives CDR1 SGHRS, CDR2 YFSETQ. The CDR3 covers 13 residues. TCRdb re-called the RT-PCR reads with MiXCR, one entry per CDR3 protein. Of about 680,000 distinct CDR3 sequences in the sample, 12% to 15% were seen once. The sequence came from a female donor in good health, serving as a healthy control. The sequenced material came from memory CD4+ T cells from blood. The V call is TRBV5-1, the J call TRBJ1-5; D not resolved. This CDR3 is CASSLMSDQPQHF. The DNA of the CDR3 is TGCGCCAGCAGCTTGATGTCGGATCAGCCCCAGCATTTT.